These 12 T cell receptor beta chains were sequenced from one sample in a study of T cell clonotyping in hematopoietic cell transplantation. Assay: immunoSEQ multiplex PCR; the TCRdb copy retains only in-frame clones and omits some. The sample shows approximately 7,000 clones, more than 70% of them seen only once. Material: PBMCs, obtained 100 days after allogeneic stem cell transplant. Every receptor here comes from a male patient in his late teens or twenties who had an allogeneic stem cell transplant from a related donor, so the T cells may come from the graft donor. Some clones in this sample may be carry-over from other donors' samples.

V gene TRBV7-6 combines with J gene TRBJ2-1, with 8 bases lining up with TRBD2. The CDR3 spans 15 residues. V shed 7 bases and J 1 base; nucleotides not matched to a gene: 6. CDR1 and CDR2 (germline): SGHVS, FNYEAQ. The CDR3 here is CASKAVAGSYNEQFF. Written as DNA, the CDR3 is TGTGCCAGCAAGGCGGTAGCGGGGTCCTACAATGAGCAGTTCTTC.

The chain has TRBV10-2 and TRBJ2-1; D is ambiguous. Trimming left V 8 bases short and J 0 bases short, with 11 bases between. The CDR3 has 14 residues. The germline CDR1 and CDR2 sequences are WSHSY and SAAADI. CDR3: CASSVPSSYNEQFF. DNA of the CDR3: TGCGCCAGCTCTGTCCCAAGCTCCTACAATGAGCAGTTCTTC.

For the CDR3, the DNA is TGTGCCAGTCACGACAGGGGGCTGAGGAATGAGCAGTTCTTC. Its translation: CASHDRGLRNEQFF. The chain uses TRBV19 and TRBJ2-1; 10 bases agree with TRBD1. V was clipped by 8 bases and J by 7 bases; unmatched bases: 8. Germline CDR1 reads LNHDA; CDR2 reads SQIVND (reference sequence). The CDR3 totals 14 residues.

The chain couples TRBV5-8 to TRBJ1-3; 9 bases match TRBD1. The CDR3 contains 16 residues. Per germline, CDR1 SGHTS and CDR2 YDEGEE. The J segment lost 2 bases and the V segment lost 2 bases, leaving 5 bases of the junction unmatched. The CDR3 loop is CASSLGTGITGNTIYF. The CDR3 DNA sequence: TGTGCCAGCAGCTTAGGGACAGGGATCACTGGAAACACCATATATTTT.

V is TRBV7-3 and J is TRBJ2-1; a possible D gene is TRBD2 (5 bases). This CDR3 spans 19 amino acids. V lost 0 bases to trimming and J lost 3 bases, with 21 bases between them. The germline V gene has CDR1 SGHTA and CDR2 FQGTGA. CDR3 amino acids: CASSLTGNGRELLYNEQFF. CDR3 sequence (DNA): TGTGCCAGCAGCTTAACGGGGAACGGTCGGGAACTTCTCTACAATGAGCAGTTCTTC.

The V call is TRBV7-9, the J call TRBJ2-3, with 8 nucleotides matching TRBD2. With V trimmed by 4 bases and J by 3 bases, 9 bases remained unmatched. Germline V CDR1 and CDR2: SEHNR, FQNEAQ (reference sequence). The CDR3 consists of 16 residues. CDR3 amino acids: CASSSPAGVGTDTQYF. CDR3 nucleotides: TGTGCCAGCAGCTCGCCAGCGGGAGTTGGTACAGATACGCAGTATTTT.

This sequence joins TRBV4-3 and TRBJ2-1, with 8 bases that match TRBD2. Germline V gene lookup returns CDR1 LGHNA and CDR2 YSLEER. The CDR3 runs 16 residues. V lost 2 bases to trimming and J lost 4 bases; unmatched junction nucleotides: 7. CDR3 bases: TGCGCCAGCAGCCAATGGATGGCGGGGGGTTACAATGAGCAGTTCTTC. Protein: CASSQWMAGGYNEQFF.

This chain joins TRBV27 and TRBJ2-3; 9 nucleotides line up with TRBD2. The CDR3 is made up of 16 amino acids. The J segment lost 6 bases and the V segment lost 5 bases, leaving 12 bases of the junction unmatched. Germline lookup yields CDR1 MNHEY and CDR2 SMNVEV (reference sequence). DNA for the CDR3: TGTGCCAGCAGTCCCGTAGCGGGAGTGTGGGGTGATACGCAGTATTTT. Translated: CASSPVAGVWGDTQYF.

The V gene is TRBV5-4, the J gene TRBJ2-1; TRBD2 is a possible D gene (5 bases). This CDR3 comprises 15 residues. Trimming left V 4 bases short and J 0 bases short, with 11 bases between. Germline V lookup: CDR1 SGHNT, CDR2 YYREEE (reference sequence). CDR3 DNA: TGTGCCAGCAGCGATGGACTTATCTCCTACAATGAGCAGTTCTTC. It codes for CASSDGLISYNEQFF.

The CDR3 here is CATSRDGTSGIQETQYF. The DNA for the CDR3 is TGTGCCACCAGCAGAGACGGGACTAGCGGGATCCAAGAGACCCAGTACTTC. The chain links TRBV15 to TRBJ2-5; 13 bases line up with TRBD2. The CDR3 covers 17 residues. Germline-derived CDR1 and CDR2 are LNHNV and YYDKDF (reference sequence). J gave up 1 base and V 0 bases, and 2 bases lay outside the gene matches.

This chain connects TRBV4-1 to TRBJ2-5; 8 nucleotides agree with TRBD2. V shed 1 base and J 4 bases; nucleotides not matched to a gene: 8. Germline V gene lookup returns CDR1 MGHRA and CDR2 YSYEKL. The CDR3 length is 16 residues. CDR3 sequence reads: CASSQGGRSLAETQYF. CDR3 bases: TGCGCCAGCAGCCAAGGCGGGAGGAGTCTAGCAGAGACCCAGTACTTC.

This clone was seen just once. The chain combines TRBV5-1 with TRBJ2-1; 9 bases map to TRBD2. From germline, CDR1 is SGHRS and CDR2 YFSETQ. The V segment lost 2 bases and the J segment 6 bases; nucleotides outside the gene matches: 6. This CDR3 region has 15 residues. The DNA of the CDR3 is TGCGCCAGCAGCTTACTAGCGGGCCTTATCAATGAGCAGTTCTTC. This codes for CASSLLAGLINEQFF.